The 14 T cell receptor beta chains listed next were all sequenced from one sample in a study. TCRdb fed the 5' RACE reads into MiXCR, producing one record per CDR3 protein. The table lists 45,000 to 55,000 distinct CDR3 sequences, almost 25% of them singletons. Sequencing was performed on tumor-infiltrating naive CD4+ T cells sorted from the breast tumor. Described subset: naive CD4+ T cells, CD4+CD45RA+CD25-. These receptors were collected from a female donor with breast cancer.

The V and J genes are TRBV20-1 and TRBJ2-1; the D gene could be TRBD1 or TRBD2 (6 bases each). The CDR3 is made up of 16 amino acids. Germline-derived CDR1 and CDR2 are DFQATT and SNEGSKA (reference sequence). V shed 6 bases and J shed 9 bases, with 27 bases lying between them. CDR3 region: CSAPEGGSAVKTEQFF. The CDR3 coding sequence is TGCAGTGCCCCTGAGGGGGGCTCCGCGGTCAAAACTGAGCAGTTCTTC.

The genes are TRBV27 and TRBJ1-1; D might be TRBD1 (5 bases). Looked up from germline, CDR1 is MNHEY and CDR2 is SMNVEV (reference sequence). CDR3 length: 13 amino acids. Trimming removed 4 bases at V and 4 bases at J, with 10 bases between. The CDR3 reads CASSSQARTEAFF. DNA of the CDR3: TGTGCCAGCAGTTCACAGGCGCGCACTGAAGCTTTCTTT.

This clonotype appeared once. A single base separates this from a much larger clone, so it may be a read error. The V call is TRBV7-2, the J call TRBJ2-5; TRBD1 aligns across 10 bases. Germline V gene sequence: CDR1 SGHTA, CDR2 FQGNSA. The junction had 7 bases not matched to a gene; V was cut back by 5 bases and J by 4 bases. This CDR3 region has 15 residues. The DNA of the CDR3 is TGTGCCAGCAGCCCCGGACAGGGGGTCCCAGAGACCCAGTACTTC. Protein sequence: CASSPGQGVPETQYF.

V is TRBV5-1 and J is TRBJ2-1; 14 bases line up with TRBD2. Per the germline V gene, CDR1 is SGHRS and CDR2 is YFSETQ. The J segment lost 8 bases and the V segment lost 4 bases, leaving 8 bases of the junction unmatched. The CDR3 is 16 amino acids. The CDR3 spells CASSKRGLAGDHEQFF. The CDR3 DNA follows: TGCGCCAGCAGCAAGAGGGGACTAGCGGGAGATCATGAGCAGTTCTTC.

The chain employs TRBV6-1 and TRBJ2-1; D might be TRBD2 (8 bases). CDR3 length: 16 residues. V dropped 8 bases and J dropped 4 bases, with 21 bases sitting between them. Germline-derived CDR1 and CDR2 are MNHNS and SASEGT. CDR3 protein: CASLAGGQVLYNEQFF. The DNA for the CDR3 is TGTGCCAGCCTAGCGGGTGGACAGGTCCTATACAATGAGCAGTTCTTC.

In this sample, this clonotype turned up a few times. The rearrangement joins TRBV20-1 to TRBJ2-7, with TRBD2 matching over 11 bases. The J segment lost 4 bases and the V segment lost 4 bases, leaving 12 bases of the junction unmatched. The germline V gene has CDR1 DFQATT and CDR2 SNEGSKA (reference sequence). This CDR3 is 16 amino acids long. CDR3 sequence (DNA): TGCAGTGCTATGTTAGCGGGAGGGCCATCGGTTTACGAGCAGTACTTC. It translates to CSAMLAGGPSVYEQYF.

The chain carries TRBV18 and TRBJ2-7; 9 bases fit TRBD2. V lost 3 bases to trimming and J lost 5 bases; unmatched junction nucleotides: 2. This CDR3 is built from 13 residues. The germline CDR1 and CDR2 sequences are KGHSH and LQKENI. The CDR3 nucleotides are TGTGCCAGCTCACCCAGGACTAGCGACGAGCAGTACTTC. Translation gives CASSPRTSDEQYF.

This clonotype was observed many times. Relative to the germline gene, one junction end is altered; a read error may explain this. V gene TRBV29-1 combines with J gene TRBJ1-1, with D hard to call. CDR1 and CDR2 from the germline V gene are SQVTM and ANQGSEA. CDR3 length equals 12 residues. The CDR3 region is CSVEHGDTEVFF. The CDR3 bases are TGCAGCGTTGAACATGGGGATACTGAAGTTTTCTTT. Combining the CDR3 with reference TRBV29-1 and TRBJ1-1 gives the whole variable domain SAVISQKPSRDICQRGTSLTIQCQVDSQVTMMFWYRQQPGQSLTLIATANQGSEATYESGFVIDKFPISRPNLTFSTLTVSNMSPEDSSIYLCSVEHGDTEVFFGQGTRLTVV.

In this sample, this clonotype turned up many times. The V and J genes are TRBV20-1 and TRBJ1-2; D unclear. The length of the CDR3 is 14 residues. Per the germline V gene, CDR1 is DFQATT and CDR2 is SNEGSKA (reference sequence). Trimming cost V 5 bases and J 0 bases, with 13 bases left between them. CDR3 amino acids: CSAPHGFPNYGYTF. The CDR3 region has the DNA TGCAGTGCTCCCCACGGATTCCCTAACTATGGCTACACCTTC.

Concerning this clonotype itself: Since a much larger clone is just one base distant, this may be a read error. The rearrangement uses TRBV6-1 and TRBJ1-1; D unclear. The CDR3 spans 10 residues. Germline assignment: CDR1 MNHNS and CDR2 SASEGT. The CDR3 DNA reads TGTGCCGGCAGTTCCCGGGCAGCTTTCTTT. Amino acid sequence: CAGSSRAAFF.

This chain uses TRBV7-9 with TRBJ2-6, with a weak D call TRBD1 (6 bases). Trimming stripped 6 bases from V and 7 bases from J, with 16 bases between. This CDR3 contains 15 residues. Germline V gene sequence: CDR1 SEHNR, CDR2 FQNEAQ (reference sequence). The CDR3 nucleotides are TGTGCCAGCAGTCAGAACCGGGACAATGCCAACGTCCTGACTTTC. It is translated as CASSQNRDNANVLTF.

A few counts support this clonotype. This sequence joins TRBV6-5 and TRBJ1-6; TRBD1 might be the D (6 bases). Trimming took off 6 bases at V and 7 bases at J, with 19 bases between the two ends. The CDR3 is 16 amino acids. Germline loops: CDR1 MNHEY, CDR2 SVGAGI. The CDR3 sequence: CASRAGTRPENSPLHF. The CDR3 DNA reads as TGTGCCAGCAGGGCCGGGACACGTCCTGAGAATTCACCCCTCCACTTT.

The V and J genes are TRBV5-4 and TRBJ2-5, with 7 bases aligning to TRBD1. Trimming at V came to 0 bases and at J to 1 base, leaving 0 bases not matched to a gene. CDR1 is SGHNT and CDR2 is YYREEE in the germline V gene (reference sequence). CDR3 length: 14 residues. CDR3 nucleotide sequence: TGTGCCAGCAGCTTGGAGGGGGCCCAAGAGACCCAGTACTTC. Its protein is CASSLEGAQETQYF.

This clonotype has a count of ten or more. CDR3 in DNA: TGTGCCGAAAACCACCGGGGACTTAGCTCCTATAATTCACCCCTCCACTTT. Its protein product is CAENHRGLSSYNSPLHF. This chain connects TRBV6-5 to TRBJ1-6; possible D gene TRBD1, 5 bases. The germline V and J ends were trimmed by 11 bases and 0 bases, with 20 bases remaining between them. The germline V gene encodes CDR1 MNHEY and CDR2 SVGAGI. There are 17 residues in the CDR3.